A single TCR beta chain is shown here with its context. The antigen remains undetermined. The entry originates in a study of cytomegalovirus exposure and HLA in healthy donors. Findings of the study overall: The likely explanation for a cluster of highly shared sequence variants was sequencing artifact. In vitro data verified a few CMV-associated chains as specific for CMV antigens. Analysis performed later showed TCR beta chains linked to HLA being more clonally expanded than equally common others. In a later analysis, TCR beta V- and J-gene trimming showed a link to a missense DCLRE1C variant.

The V and J ends lost 6 bases and 0 bases respectively, with 11 bases between them. This CDR3 has 15 residues. In germline, CDR1 is MDHEN, CDR2 SYDVKM. With 60 Vbeta and 13 Jbeta primers, the PCR was carried out. Method: immunoSEQ multiplex PCR; TCRdb's copy keeps in-frame clones and lacks some. The sample holds some 110,000 clones, 70% to 80% seen once. Specimen: PBMCs. The rearrangement uses TRBV28 and TRBJ1-4; D unresolved. The source is a woman between 45 and 65 years old in good health and CMV-seropositive. CDR3 nucleotides: TGTGCCAGCAGGGAGGAGGGCCCAACTAATGAAAAACTGTTTTTT. This sequence encodes CASREEGPTNEKLFF.